The rows below give T cell receptor beta chains drawn from one sample of a study of T cell repertoires in ileal Crohn's disease. Sequenced by immunoSEQ multiplex PCR; TCRdb stores in-frame clones only, minus some. Of approximately 27,000 clones in the sample, around 80% are singletons; the top ten hold around 5.6%. The sample consisted of ileal tissue. These receptor sequences come from an adult with Crohn's disease. The CDR3 runs from the conserved cysteine through the conserved F or W. A D gene is named only where the DNA matches it firmly. Some rows have no size entry. The others give once, few or many, or a class for an expanded clone.

J | V | D | size | CDR3 | DNA
TRBJ2-7 | TRBV21-1 | - | - | CASSNGRGLTDYEQYF | TGTGCCAGCAGCAATGGCCGGGGACTGACAGATTACGAGCAGTACTTC
TRBJ2-2 | TRBV5-1 | TRBD1 | - | CASSPGQGVTGELFF | TGCGCCAGCAGCCCGGGACAGGGGGTCACCGGGGAGCTGTTTTTT
TRBJ1-6 | TRBV7-2 | TRBD1 | - | CASSLVGQGAYNSPLHF | TGTGCCAGCAGCTTAGTGGGTCAGGGGGCCTATAATTCACCCCTCCACTTT
TRBJ2-7 | TRBV6-1 | - | - | CASSPDRHEQYF | TGTGCCAGCAGTCCCGACAGACACGAGCAGTACTTC
TRBJ1-5 | TRBV5-1 | TRBD1 | - | CASSPGTGLQPQHF | TGCGCCAGCAGCCCCGGGACAGGGTTGCAGCCCCAGCATTTT
TRBJ1-2 | TRBV6-1 | TRBD1 | medium-sized | CASSGRGHGYTF | TGTGCCAGCAGTGGCAGGGGGCATGGCTACACCTTC
TRBJ2-2 | TRBV19 | - | - | CASRVTGSGELFF | TGTGCCAGTAGGGTTACCGGGTCCGGGGAGCTGTTTTTT
TRBJ2-7 | TRBV28 | TRBD1 | - | CASSFTGGNEQYF | TGTGCCAGCAGTTTCACAGGGGGAAACGAGCAGTACTTC
TRBJ2-7 | TRBV10-1 | TRBD1 | few | CASSEGTGGEQYF | TGCGCCAGCAGCGAAGGGACAGGGGGCGAGCAGTACTTC
TRBJ2-7 | TRBV11-2 | - | - | CASSLPVSGTTYEQYF | TGTGCCAGCAGCCTCCCGGTTTCAGGCACCACCTACGAGCAGTACTTC
TRBJ2-1 | TRBV10-1 | - | - | CASSREPYNEQFF | TGCGCCAGCAGTAGGGAGCCCTACAATGAGCAGTTCTTC
TRBJ1-1 | TRBV7-2 | - | once | CASSLMPAGTEAFF | TGTGCCAGCAGCTTAATGCCGGCGGGCACTGAAGCTTTCTTT
TRBJ1-3 | TRBV5-6 | - | - | CASSLYGGSGGNTIYF | TGTGCCAGCAGCTTGTACGGGGGGTCTGGTGGAAACACCATATATTTT
TRBJ2-2 | TRBV12-2 | - | - | CASRLGATSGGSSNTGELFF | TGTGCAAGTCGCTTAGGAGCGACTAGCGGGGGGTCGTCGAACACCGGGGAGCTGTTTTTT
TRBJ2-7 | TRBV5-4 | TRBD2 | - | CASTNSGGAYEQYF | TGTGCCAGCACCAATAGCGGGGGAGCCTACGAGCAGTACTTC
TRBJ1-4 | TRBV25-1 | TRBD1 | - | CASSDSVRGFWTNEKLFF | TGTGCCAGCAGTGATAGCGTCAGGGGGTTCTGGACTAATGAAAAACTGTTTTTT
TRBJ1-1 | TRBV9 | TRBD1 | few | CASSAHRTGSGNTEAFF | TGTGCCAGCAGCGCCCACAGGACAGGGTCGGGAAACACTGAAGCTTTCTTT
TRBJ2-3 | TRBV9 | - | - | CASSVGPGVAGSTDTQYF | TGTGCCAGCAGCGTAGGCCCAGGCGTGGCGGGAAGCACAGATACGCAGTATTTT
TRBJ1-5 | TRBV19 | - | - | CASSIEGGPQPQHF | TGTGCCAGTAGTATTGAAGGGGGACCTCAGCCCCAGCATTTT
TRBJ2-3 | TRBV6-1 | TRBD1 | - | CASRDRVRSTDTQYF | TGTGCCAGCAGGGACAGGGTGCGGAGCACAGATACGCAGTATTTT
TRBJ1-1 | TRBV19 | - | - | CASRPQAGRTEAFF | TGTGCCAGTAGGCCGCAAGCCGGGAGGACTGAAGCTTTCTTT
TRBJ1-2 | TRBV6-6 | - | - | CASRLDSNYGYTF | TGTGCCAGCAGGCTGGACAGTAACTATGGCTACACCTTC
TRBJ2-7 | TRBV30 | - | - | CACRPRRDYEQYF | TGTGCCTGTCGCCCCAGGCGGGACTACGAGCAGTACTTC
TRBJ1-6 | TRBV18 | - | - | CASSPQMGGHNSPLHF | TGTGCCAGCTCACCGCAGATGGGGGGGCATAATTCACCCCTCCACTTT
TRBJ1-2 | TRBV10-2 | TRBD1 | - | CASSDPTGGAGGYTF | TGCGCCAGCAGTGACCCGACAGGGGGCGCGGGTGGCTACACCTTC
TRBJ2-3 | TRBV28 | - | - | CASSTPGGPGTDTQYF | TGTGCCAGCAGTACACCCGGGGGGCCCGGGACAGATACGCAGTATTTT
TRBJ1-5 | TRBV5-5 | TRBD1 | - | CASSISDRRSNQPQHF | TGTGCCAGCAGTATATCGGACAGGCGAAGCAATCAGCCCCAGCATTTT
TRBJ2-3 | TRBV29-1 | TRBD1 | - | CSVGGQRADTQYF | TGCAGCGTTGGGGGACAGAGGGCAGATACGCAGTATTTT
TRBJ2-7 | TRBV9 | TRBD1 | - | CASSVTGGDHEQYF | TGTGCCAGCAGCGTGACAGGGGGCGACCACGAGCAGTACTTC
TRBJ2-3 | TRBV6-4 | TRBD2 | few | CASSDSASGADTQYF | TGTGCCAGCAGTGACTCGGCTAGCGGGGCAGATACGCAGTATTTT
TRBJ2-3 | TRBV5-1 | - | - | CASSLALDTQYF | TGCGCCAGCAGCTTGGCTTTAGATACGCAGTATTTT
TRBJ2-7 | TRBV5-1 | TRBD1 | - | CASSLAGTGTYEQYF | TGCGCCAGCAGCTTGGCCGGGACAGGGACCTACGAGCAGTACTTC
TRBJ1-4 | TRBV6-6 | - | few | CASSYSRGRGNEKLFF | TGTGCCAGCAGTTACTCGAGAGGGAGGGGGAATGAAAAACTGTTTTTT